This T cell receptor beta chain was captured in a study of glioma-infiltrating T cells. Study results and limitations: Gliomas, especially low-grade, showed above-expected tissue-blood divergence; non-neoplastic patients showed below.

The iRepertoire nested amplicon-rescue multiplex PCR amplified TCR alpha and beta CDR3s from RNA. TCRdb reanalysed the multiplex PCR reads using MiXCR and keeps one entry per CDR3 protein. The sample holds some 180,000 distinct CDR3 sequences, about 31% seen once. This clonotype was counted a single time. What it binds is not known. Given a much more abundant clone one base away, this may be a read error. This CDR3 region has 15 residues. CDR1 and CDR2 (germline): DFQATT, SNEGSKA (reference sequence). The TCR sequence derives from a human donor with low-grade glioma or glioblastoma, undergoing nonglioma brain surgery, or in good health (not recorded which). The specimen sequenced was glioma tissue, nonneoplastic brain tissue, or PBMCs (not recorded which). The V gene is TRBV20-1, the J gene TRBJ2-2; 12 nucleotides agree with TRBD2. In DNA, the CDR3 is TGCAGTGCGCTGACTAGCGGGAGCAGTGCCGGGGGGCTGTTTTTT. Amino acid sequence: CSALTSGSSAGGLFF.